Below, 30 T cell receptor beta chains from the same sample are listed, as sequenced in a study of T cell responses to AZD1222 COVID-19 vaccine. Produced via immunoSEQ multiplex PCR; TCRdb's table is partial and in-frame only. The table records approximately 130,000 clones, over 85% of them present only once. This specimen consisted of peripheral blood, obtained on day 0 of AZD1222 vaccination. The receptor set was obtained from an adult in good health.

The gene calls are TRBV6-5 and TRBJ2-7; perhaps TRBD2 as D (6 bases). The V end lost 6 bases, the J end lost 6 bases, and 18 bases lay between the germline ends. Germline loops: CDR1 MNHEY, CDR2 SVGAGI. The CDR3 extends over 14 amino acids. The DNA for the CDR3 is TGTGCCAGCAGCTGGGTCAGGCTCGGGGGCGAGCAGTACTTC. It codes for CASSWVRLGGEQYF.

In nucleotides, the CDR3 is TGTGCCAGTAGGGAGGGCCCTGCGGATGGCTACACCTTC. It specifies CASREGPADGYTF. V and J are TRBV19 and TRBJ1-2; the D is unclear. Trimming pared 6 bases from V and 6 bases from J, leaving 14 bases between. This CDR3 contains 13 residues. CDR1 LNHDA and CDR2 SQIVND come from the germline V gene (reference sequence).

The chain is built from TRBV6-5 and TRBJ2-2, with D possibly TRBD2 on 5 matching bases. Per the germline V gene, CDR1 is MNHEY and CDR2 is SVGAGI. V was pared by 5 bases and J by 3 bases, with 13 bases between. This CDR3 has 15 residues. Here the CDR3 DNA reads TGTGCCAGCAGTCGGACTCTCGGTTACACCGGGGAGCTGTTTTTT. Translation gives CASSRTLGYTGELFF.

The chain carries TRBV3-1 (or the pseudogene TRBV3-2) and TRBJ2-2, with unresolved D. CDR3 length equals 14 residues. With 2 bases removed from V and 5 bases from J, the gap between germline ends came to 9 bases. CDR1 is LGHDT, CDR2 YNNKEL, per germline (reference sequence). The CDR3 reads CASSQIRETGELFF. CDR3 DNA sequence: TGTGCCAGCAGCCAAATTAGGGAAACCGGGGAGCTGTTTTTT.

For the CDR3, the DNA is TGCAGCATACCACCGGGCCCTTCCTACGAGCAGTACTTC. It codes for CSIPPGPSYEQYF. The chain employs TRBV29-1 and TRBJ2-7; no definite D call. Germline V CDR1 and CDR2: SQVTM, ANQGSEA. The CDR3 spans 13 residues. Trimming stripped 8 bases from V and 1 base from J, with 15 bases between.

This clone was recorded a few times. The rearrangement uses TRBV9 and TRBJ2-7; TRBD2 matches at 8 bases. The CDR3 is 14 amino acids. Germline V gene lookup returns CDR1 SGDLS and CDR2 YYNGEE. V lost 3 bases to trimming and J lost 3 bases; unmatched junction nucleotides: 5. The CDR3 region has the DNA TGTGCCAGCAGCGCAACGGGGGGGCACTACGAGCAGTACTTC. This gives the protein CASSATGGHYEQYF.

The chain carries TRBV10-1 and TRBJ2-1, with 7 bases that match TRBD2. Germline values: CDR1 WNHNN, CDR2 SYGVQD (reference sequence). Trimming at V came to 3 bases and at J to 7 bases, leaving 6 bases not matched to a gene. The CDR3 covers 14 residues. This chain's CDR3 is CASSDDLADNEQFF. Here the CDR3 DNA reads TGCGCCAGCAGTGACGATCTAGCGGATAATGAGCAGTTCTTC.

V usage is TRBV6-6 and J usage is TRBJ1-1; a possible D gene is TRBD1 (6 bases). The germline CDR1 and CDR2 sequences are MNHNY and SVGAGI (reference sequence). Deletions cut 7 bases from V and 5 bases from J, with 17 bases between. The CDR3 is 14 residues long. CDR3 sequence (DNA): TGTGCCAGCATCTACACAGGGACGTTGACTGAAGCTTTCTTT. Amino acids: CASIYTGTLTEAFF.

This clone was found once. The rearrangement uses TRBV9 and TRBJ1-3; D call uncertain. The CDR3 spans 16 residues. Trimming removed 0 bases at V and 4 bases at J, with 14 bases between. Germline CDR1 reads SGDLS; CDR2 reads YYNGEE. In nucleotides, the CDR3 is TGTGCCAGCAGCGTAGGAGAGACGGGTGACGGAAACACCATATATTTT. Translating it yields CASSVGETGDGNTIYF.

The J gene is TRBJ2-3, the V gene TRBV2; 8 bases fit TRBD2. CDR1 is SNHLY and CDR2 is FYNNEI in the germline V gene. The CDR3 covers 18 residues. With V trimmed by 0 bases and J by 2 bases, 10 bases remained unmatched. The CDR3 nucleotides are TGTGCCAGCAGTGAAGCGCCTGCGGGGGGTTTATACACAGATACGCAGTATTTT. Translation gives CASSEAPAGGLYTDTQYF.

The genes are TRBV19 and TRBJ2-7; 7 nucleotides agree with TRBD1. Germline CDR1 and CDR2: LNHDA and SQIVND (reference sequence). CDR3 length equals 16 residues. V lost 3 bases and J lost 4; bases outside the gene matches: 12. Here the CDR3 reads CASSMVSSDREYEQYF. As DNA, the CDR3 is TGTGCCAGTAGTATGGTCAGTTCCGACAGGGAATACGAGCAGTACTTC.

CDR3 coding DNA: TGTGCCATCAGTGAGTGGGGCGTAACTGAAGCTTTCTTT. This codes for CAISEWGVTEAFF. The chain links TRBV10-3 to TRBJ1-1; tentatively, D is TRBD1 (5 bases). Trimming stripped 1 base from V and 5 bases from J, with 8 bases between. CDR1 is ENHRY and CDR2 is SYGVKD in the germline V gene. The CDR3 runs to 13 residues.

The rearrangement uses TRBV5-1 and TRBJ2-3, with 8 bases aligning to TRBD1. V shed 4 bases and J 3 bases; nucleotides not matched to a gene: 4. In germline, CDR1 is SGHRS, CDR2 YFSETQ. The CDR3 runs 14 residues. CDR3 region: CASSEGQATDTQYF. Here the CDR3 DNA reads TGCGCCAGCAGCGAGGGACAGGCTACAGATACGCAGTATTTT.

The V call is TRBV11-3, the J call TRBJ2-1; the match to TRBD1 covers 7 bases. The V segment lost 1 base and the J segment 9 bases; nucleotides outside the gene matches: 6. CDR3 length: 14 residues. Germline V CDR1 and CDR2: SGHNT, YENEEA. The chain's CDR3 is CASSLGQQGTEQFF. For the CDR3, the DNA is TGTGCCAGCAGCTTAGGCCAACAGGGGACTGAGCAGTTCTTC.

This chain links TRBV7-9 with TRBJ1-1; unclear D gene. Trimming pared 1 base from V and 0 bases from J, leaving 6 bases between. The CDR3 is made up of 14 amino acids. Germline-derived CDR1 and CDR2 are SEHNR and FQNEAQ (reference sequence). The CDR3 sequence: CASSLVGLNTEAFF. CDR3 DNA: TGTGCCAGCAGCTTAGTAGGCCTGAACACTGAAGCTTTCTTT.

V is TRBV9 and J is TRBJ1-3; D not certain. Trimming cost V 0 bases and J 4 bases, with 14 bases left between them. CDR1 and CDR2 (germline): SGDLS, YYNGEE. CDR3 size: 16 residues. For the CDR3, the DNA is TGTGCCAGCAGCGTAGGGACTCCCGGGTCCGGAAACACCATATATTTT. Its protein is CASSVGTPGSGNTIYF.

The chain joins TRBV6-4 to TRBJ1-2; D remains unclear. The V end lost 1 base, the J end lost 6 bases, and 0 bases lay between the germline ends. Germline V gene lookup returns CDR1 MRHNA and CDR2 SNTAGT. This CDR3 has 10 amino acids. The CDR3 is CASSDYGYTF. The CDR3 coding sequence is TGTGCCAGCAGTGACTATGGCTACACCTTC.

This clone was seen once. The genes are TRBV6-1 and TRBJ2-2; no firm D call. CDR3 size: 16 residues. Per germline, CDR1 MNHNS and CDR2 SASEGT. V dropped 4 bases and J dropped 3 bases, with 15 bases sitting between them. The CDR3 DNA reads TGTGCCAGCAGTGTGTTTTGGCAGAGCCACACCGGGGAGCTGTTTTTT. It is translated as CASSVFWQSHTGELFF.

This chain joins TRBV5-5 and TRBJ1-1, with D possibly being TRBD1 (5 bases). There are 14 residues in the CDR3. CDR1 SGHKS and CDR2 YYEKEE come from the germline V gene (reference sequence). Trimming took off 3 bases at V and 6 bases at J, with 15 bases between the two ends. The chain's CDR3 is CASSWDAGRAEAFF. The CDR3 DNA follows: TGTGCCAGCAGCTGGGACGCGGGACGGGCTGAAGCTTTCTTT.

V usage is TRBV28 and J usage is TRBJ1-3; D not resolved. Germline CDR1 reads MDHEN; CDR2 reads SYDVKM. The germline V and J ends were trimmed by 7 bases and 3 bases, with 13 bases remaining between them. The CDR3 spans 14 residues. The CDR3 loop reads CASNQSRRGNTIYF. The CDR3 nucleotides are TGTGCCAGCAACCAAAGTAGACGTGGAAACACCATATATTTT.

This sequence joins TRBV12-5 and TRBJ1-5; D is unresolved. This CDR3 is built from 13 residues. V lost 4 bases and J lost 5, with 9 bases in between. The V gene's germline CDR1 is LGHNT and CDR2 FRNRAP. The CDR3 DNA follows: TGTGCTAGTGGTTCCGGGTTTGATCAGCCCCAGCATTTT. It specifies CASGSGFDQPQHF.

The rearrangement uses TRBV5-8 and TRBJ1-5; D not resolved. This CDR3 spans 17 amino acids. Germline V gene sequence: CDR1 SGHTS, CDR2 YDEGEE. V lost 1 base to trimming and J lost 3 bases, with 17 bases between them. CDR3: CASSLSGPHPANQPQHF. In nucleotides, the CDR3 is TGTGCCAGCAGCTTGAGTGGGCCCCATCCCGCCAATCAGCCCCAGCATTTT.

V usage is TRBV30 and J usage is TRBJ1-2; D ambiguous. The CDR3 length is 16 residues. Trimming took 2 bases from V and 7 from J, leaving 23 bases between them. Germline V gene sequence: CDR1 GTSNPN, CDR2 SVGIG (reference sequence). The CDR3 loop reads CAWSRREGNWVRGYTF. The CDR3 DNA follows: TGTGCCTGGAGTCGGCGAGAGGGAAACTGGGTGCGTGGCTACACCTTC.

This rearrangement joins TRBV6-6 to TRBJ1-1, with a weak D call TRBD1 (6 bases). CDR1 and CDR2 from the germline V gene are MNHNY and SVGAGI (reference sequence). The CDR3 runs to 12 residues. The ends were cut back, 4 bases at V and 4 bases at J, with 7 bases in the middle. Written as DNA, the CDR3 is TGTGCCAGCAGTTTGGACAGCACTGAAGCTTTCTTT. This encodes CASSLDSTEAFF.

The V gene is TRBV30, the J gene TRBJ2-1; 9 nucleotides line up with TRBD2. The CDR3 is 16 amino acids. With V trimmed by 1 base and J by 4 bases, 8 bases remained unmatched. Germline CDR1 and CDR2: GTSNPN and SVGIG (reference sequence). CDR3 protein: CAWSGLSGGTYNEQFF. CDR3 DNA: TGTGCCTGGAGTGGCCTTAGCGGGGGAACTTACAATGAGCAGTTCTTC.

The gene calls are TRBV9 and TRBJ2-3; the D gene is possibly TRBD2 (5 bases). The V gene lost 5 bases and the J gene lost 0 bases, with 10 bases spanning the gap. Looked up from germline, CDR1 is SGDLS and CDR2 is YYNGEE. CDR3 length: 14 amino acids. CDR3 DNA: TGTGCCAGCAGTGCATGGACTAGCACAGATACGCAGTATTTT. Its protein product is CASSAWTSTDTQYF.

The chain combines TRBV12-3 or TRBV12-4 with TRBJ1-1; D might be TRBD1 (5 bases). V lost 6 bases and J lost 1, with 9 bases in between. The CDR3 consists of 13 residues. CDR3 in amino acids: CASRVGGNTEAFF. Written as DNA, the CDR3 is TGTGCCAGCAGAGTTGGGGGGAACACTGAAGCTTTCTTT.

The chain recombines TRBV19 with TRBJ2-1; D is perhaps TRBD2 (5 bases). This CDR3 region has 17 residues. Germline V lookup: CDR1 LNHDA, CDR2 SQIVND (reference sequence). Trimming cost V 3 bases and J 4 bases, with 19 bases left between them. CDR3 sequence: CASSMVRASRDYNEQFF. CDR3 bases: TGTGCCAGTAGTATGGTGAGGGCCTCGAGGGATTACAATGAGCAGTTCTTC.

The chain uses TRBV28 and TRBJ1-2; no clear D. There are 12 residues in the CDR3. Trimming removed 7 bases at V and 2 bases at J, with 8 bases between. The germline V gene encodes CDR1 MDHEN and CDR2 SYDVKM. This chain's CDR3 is CASTAQNYGYTF. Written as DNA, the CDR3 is TGTGCCAGCACGGCCCAGAACTATGGCTACACCTTC.

CDR3: CASSSLIGAPQHF. CDR3 in DNA: TGTGCCAGCAGTTCCCTGATAGGGGCGCCCCAGCATTTT. This chain uses TRBV6-5 with TRBJ1-5; D is perhaps TRBD1 (5 bases). Germline lookup yields CDR1 MNHEY and CDR2 SVGAGI. This CDR3 spans 13 amino acids. Trimming pared 4 bases from V and 9 bases from J, leaving 13 bases between.